This T cell receptor (beta chain) is drawn from a study of T-cell reconstitution after alpha-beta-depleted transplantation in children. This CDR3 is built from 13 residues. Germline CDR1 SGHVS, CDR2 FNYEAQ. The trim removed 4 bases at V and 3 bases at J, leaving 3 bases unmatched. Unique molecular identifiers were used to barcode this TCRbeta library. TCRdb independently ran MiXCR on the PCR reads; one entry per CDR3 protein. Of 200,000 to 250,000 distinct CDR3 sequences detected, 8% to 10% appear once; the ten largest clones hold 5% to 7%. The source was PBMCs from the stem cell graft donor, collected from the stem cell graft. This receptor was identified in a human donor who donated a stem cell graft to a child with acute lymphoblastic leukemia. J is TRBJ2-7 and V is TRBV7-6; 7 bases agree with TRBD1. CDR3 DNA sequence: TGTGCCAGCAGCTCGGGACAGTTCTACGAGCAGTACTTC. Residues: CASSSGQFYEQYF.